Sequencing of this TCR beta chain was carried out in a study of Graves' ophthalmopathy and Graves' hyperthyroidism. Regarding the study as a whole: A majority of expanded thyroid clonotypes exceeding 0.001 frequency were likewise present in blood.

CDR3 size: 17 residues. Germline lookup yields CDR1 ENHRY and CDR2 SYGVKD. On this clonotype: Its antigen is undetermined. Relative to the germline gene, one junction end is altered; a read error may explain this.

Amplification from RNA transcripts yielded the TCR beta CDR3 regions. Investigators did first-round RT-PCR with HTBI primers, then second-round multiplex PCR. TCRdb re-called the multiplex PCR reads with MiXCR, one entry per CDR3 protein. The sample includes about 700,000 distinct CDR3 sequences, about two fifths of them seen just once. Disease in donors with ophthalmopathy had moderate-to-severe activity, CAS ≥3, NOSPECS ≥4 and under 3 months' duration. The sequence came from an adult man with Graves' ophthalmopathy. Specimen: peripheral blood. The rearrangement links TRBV10-3 to TRBJ1-6; no firm D call. CDR3 bases: TGTGCCAGCAGTGAAGAGGACGGGCCTCCCTATAATTCACCCCTCCACTTT. Its translation is CASSEEDGPPYNSPLHF.